These 28 T cell receptor beta chains came from one sample sequenced in a study of blood T cell repertoires in COVID-19. Generated by immunoSEQ multiplex PCR, the TCRdb table keeps only in-frame clones and is missing some. The sample yields 310,000 or so clones, about nine tenths seen once. The sample consisted of PBMCs or T cells enriched from blood (not recorded which). The receptor set was obtained from a woman between 18 and 29 years old who had recovered from COVID-19.

The J gene is TRBJ2-7, the V gene TRBV6-5, with 8 bases aligning to TRBD2. The CDR3 contains 14 residues. CDR1 MNHEY and CDR2 SVGAGI come from the germline V gene. With V trimmed by 2 bases and J by 5 bases, 5 bases remained unmatched. The DNA for the CDR3 is TGTGCCAGCAGTTACAGGGACGGGGGGGACGAGCAGTACTTC. Its translation: CASSYRDGGDEQYF.

V and J are TRBV6-6 and TRBJ1-1, with D possibly being TRBD1 (6 bases). The CDR3 length is 17 residues. The germline V gene encodes CDR1 MNHNY and CDR2 SVGAGI (reference sequence). The V end lost 6 bases, the J end lost 0 bases, and 20 bases lay between the germline ends. The CDR3 sequence: CASSRSRGGSLNTEAFF. The CDR3 DNA follows: TGTGCCAGCAGCCGAAGTAGGGGGGGTAGTTTGAACACTGAAGCTTTCTTT.

The J gene is TRBJ2-3, the V gene TRBV13; the D gene is possibly TRBD2 (6 bases). The length of the CDR3 is 16 residues. Trimming took 6 bases from V and 3 from J, leaving 19 bases between them. Germline values: CDR1 PRHDT, CDR2 FYEKMQ (reference sequence). The CDR3 coding sequence is TGTGCCAGCAGTCCACCCTACTTGAGCGGGACAGATACGCAGTATTTT. The encoded protein is CASSPPYLSGTDTQYF. The variable domain in full, with the rest retrieved from reference TRBV13 and TRBJ2-3, is AAGVIQSPRHLIKEKRETATLKCYPIPRHDTVYWYQQGPGQDPQFLISFYEKMQSDKGSIPDRFSAQQFSDYHSELNMSSLELGDSALYFCASSPPYLSGTDTQYFGPGTRLTVL.

V gene TRBV18 combines with J gene TRBJ2-3; 15 positions match TRBD2. The CDR3 spans 18 residues. Unmatched junction bases numbered 8, after V lost 3 bases and J lost 4 bases. Germline V lookup: CDR1 KGHSH, CDR2 LQKENI. CDR3 sequence: CASSPPGLAGGLADTQYF. The CDR3 DNA follows: TGTGCCAGCTCACCCCCGGGACTAGCGGGGGGTTTGGCAGATACGCAGTATTTT. The full variable domain, in which reference TRBV18 and TRBJ2-3 provide the parts outside the CDR3, is NAGVMQNPRHLVRRRGQEARLRCSPMKGHSHVYWYRQLPEEGLKFMVYLQKENIIDESGMPKERFSAEFPKEGPSILRIQQVVRGDSAAYFCASSPPGLAGGLADTQYFGPGTRLTVL.

The rearrangement uses TRBV25-1 and TRBJ1-2; 7 bases line up with TRBD1. This CDR3 comprises 14 residues. Germline V gene sequence: CDR1 MGHDK, CDR2 SYGVNS. The ends lost 2 bases at V and 2 bases at J; junction bases unmatched: 2. CDR3 sequence reads: CASSERGPNYGYTF. The CDR3 DNA reads TGTGCCAGCAGTGAAAGGGGGCCCAACTATGGCTACACCTTC.

This chain uses TRBV5-1 with TRBJ2-1, with 9 bases aligning to TRBD1. The ends lost 4 bases at V and 1 base at J; junction bases unmatched: 6. CDR1 and CDR2 (germline): SGHRS, YFSETQ. The CDR3 runs to 16 residues. The CDR3 loop is CASSPDGTGSYNEQFF. As DNA, the CDR3 is TGCGCCAGCAGCCCTGATGGGACAGGGTCCTACAATGAGCAGTTCTTC. Variable domain in full (rest from reference TRBV5-1 and TRBJ2-1): KAGVTQTPRYLIKTRGQQVTLSCSPISGHRSVSWYQQTPGQGLQFLFEYFSETQRNKGNFPGRFSGRQFSNSRSEMNVSTLELGDSALYLCASSPDGTGSYNEQFFGPGTRLTVL.

The gene calls are TRBV23-1 and TRBJ2-7; 8 nucleotides align to TRBD1. TRBV23-1 is filed as an ORF, its function uncertain. Losses at the gene ends were 3 bases for V and 3 bases for J; bases not matched to a gene: 19. The CDR3 spans 19 residues. In DNA, the CDR3 is TGCGCCAGCAGTCATTCACGGGGAGTCGGACAGGGCCAGGACTACGAGCAGTACTTC. Its translation is CASSHSRGVGQGQDYEQYF.

CDR3 sequence: CATSAAGQGNQPQHF. The CDR3 DNA reads as TGTGCCACCAGTGCCGCTGGACAGGGGAATCAGCCCCAGCATTTT. The chain employs TRBV24-1 and TRBJ1-5, with 9 positions matching TRBD1. The CDR3 is made up of 15 amino acids. Trimming cost V 5 bases and J 4 bases; bases outside gene matches: 5. Germline loops: CDR1 KGHDR, CDR2 SFDVKD.

The J gene is TRBJ2-1, the V gene TRBV7-8; the D gene is possibly TRBD2 (5 bases). V lost 5 bases and J lost 0, with 14 bases in between. CDR3 length equals 16 residues. Germline V gives CDR1 SGHVS, CDR2 FQNEAQ. The CDR3 region is CASSHERKSSYNEQFF. In nucleotides, the CDR3 is TGTGCCAGCAGCCACGAGCGGAAGAGCTCCTACAATGAGCAGTTCTTC.

This chain uses TRBV24-1 with TRBJ2-1; 14 bases are shared with TRBD2. Per germline, CDR1 KGHDR and CDR2 SFDVKD. The CDR3 is 18 residues long. V shed 2 bases and J 9 bases; nucleotides not matched to a gene: 11. CDR3 residues: CATSDSTGTSGSKSEQFF. CDR3 nucleotide sequence: TGTGCCACCAGTGATTCTACCGGGACTAGCGGGAGTAAGAGTGAGCAGTTCTTC.

The V gene is TRBV29-1, the J gene TRBJ1-2; D is perhaps TRBD1 (6 bases). The V end was cut by 8 bases, the J end by 5 bases, with 18 bases between. This CDR3 is 13 amino acids long. The V gene's germline CDR1 is SQVTM and CDR2 ANQGSEA. CDR3 nucleotides: TGCAGCCTCGAGGGGGAGTCCCTATATGGCTACACCTTC. Translation gives CSLEGESLYGYTF. Looking up the rest from reference TRBV29-1 and TRBJ1-2 gives the full variable domain: SAVISQKPSRDICQRGTSLTIQCQVDSQVTMMFWYRQQPGQSLTLIATANQGSEATYESGFVIDKFPISRPNLTFSTLTVSNMSPEDSSIYLCSLEGESLYGYTFGSGTRLTVV.

This clone was observed a few times. The CDR3 sequence: CASSSGDWTEYGYTF. The CDR3 nucleotides are TGTGCCAGCAGCTCTGGGGACTGGACTGAATATGGCTACACCTTC. This chain connects TRBV2 to TRBJ1-2; D perhaps matches TRBD1 (5 bases). V was cut by 6 bases and J by 5 bases, with 19 bases left in between. CDR3 length: 15 amino acids. Germline V gene data show CDR1 as SNHLY and CDR2 as FYNNEI.

J is TRBJ1-2 and V is TRBV27; unclear D gene. Germline CDR1 MNHEY, CDR2 SMNVEV (reference sequence). The CDR3 sequence is 13 residues long. Trimming pared 0 bases from V and 8 bases from J, leaving 10 bases between. The CDR3 loop reads CASSLSRAGGYTF. The DNA of the CDR3 is TGTGCCAGCAGTTTATCCAGAGCGGGGGGCTACACCTTC.

The V and J genes are TRBV6-5 and TRBJ2-2, with D uncertain. V lost 5 bases, J lost 3 bases, and 10 bases lay in between. CDR3 length: 14 residues. Germline CDR1 and CDR2: MNHEY and SVGAGI. The CDR3 nucleotides read TGTGCCAGCAGTCAAAGCAAGTACACCGGGGAGCTGTTTTTT. Amino acids: CASSQSKYTGELFF.

CDR3 sequence (DNA): TGTGCCAGCAGCAACAGCATGAACACTGAAGCTTTCTTT. This gives the protein CASSNSMNTEAFF. The gene calls are TRBV7-2 and TRBJ1-1; D gene unclear. Germline loops: CDR1 SGHTA, CDR2 FQGNSA. Deletions cut 5 bases from V and 0 bases from J, with 7 bases between. The CDR3 has 13 residues.

This clone was counted once. The CDR3 sequence is CASSPSTGVSEKLFF. CDR3 DNA sequence: TGTGCCAGCAGCCCATCGACAGGGGTCAGCGAAAAACTGTTTTTT. The genes are TRBV5-4 and TRBJ1-4; 8 bases match TRBD1. The CDR3 is 15 residues long. Germline V gives CDR1 SGHNT, CDR2 YYREEE (reference sequence). V lost 4 bases and J lost 8; bases outside the gene matches: 10. Drawing the rest from reference TRBV5-4 and TRBJ1-4, the complete variable domain is ETGVTQSPTHLIKTRGQQVTLRCSSQSGHNTVSWYQQALGQGPQFIFQYYREEENGRGNFPPRFSGLQFPNYSSELNVNALELDDSALYLCASSPSTGVSEKLFFGSGTQLSVL.

V gene TRBV5-4 combines with J gene TRBJ2-1; possibly TRBD2 for D (5 bases). The CDR3 contains 14 residues. The germline V gene has CDR1 SGHNT and CDR2 YYREEE (reference sequence). V lost 3 bases and J lost 7, with 14 bases in between. The CDR3 bases are TGTGCCAGCAGCTCACGGAGGTCCTCGAATGAGCAGTTCTTC. It yields the protein CASSSRRSSNEQFF.

The chain is built from TRBV5-8 and TRBJ2-6; no definite D call. V dropped 0 bases and J dropped 0 bases, with 7 bases sitting between them. This CDR3 spans 16 amino acids. Per germline, CDR1 SGHTS and CDR2 YDEGEE. The DNA of the CDR3 is TGTGCCAGCAGCTTGGAAATATACTCTGGGGCCAACGTCCTGACTTTC. Translating it yields CASSLEIYSGANVLTF. The whole variable domain, filled in from reference TRBV5-8 and TRBJ2-6, reads EAGVTQSPTHLIKTRGQQATLRCSPISGHTSVYWYQQALGLGLQFLLWYDEGEERNRGNFPPRFSGRQFPNYSSELNVNALELEDSALYLCASSLEIYSGANVLTFGAGSRLTVL.

J is TRBJ2-2 and V is TRBV30; D unresolved. This CDR3 is built from 17 residues. Germline V lookup: CDR1 GTSNPN, CDR2 SVGIG (reference sequence). V was clipped by 0 bases and J by 0 bases, with 14 bases between them. The chain's CDR3 is CAWSVSRYSSNTGELFF. The DNA of the CDR3 is TGTGCCTGGAGTGTGAGCCGATACTCCTCGAACACCGGGGAGCTGTTTTTT.

A few counts support this clone. The rearrangement uses TRBV29-1 and TRBJ1-4, with D perhaps matching TRBD1 (5 bases). This CDR3 is 12 amino acids long. The V gene lost 5 bases and the J gene lost 4 bases, with 8 bases spanning the gap. Germline V gives CDR1 SQVTM, CDR2 ANQGSEA. The CDR3 region is CSVQGLNEKLFF. The CDR3 region has the DNA TGCAGCGTTCAGGGCCTTAATGAAAAACTGTTTTTT.

CDR3 residues: CASSLGRGDYTF. The CDR3 nucleotides are TGTGCCAGCAGTTTAGGGAGGGGGGACTACACCTTC. The chain carries TRBV28 and TRBJ1-2; maybe TRBD1 (6 bases). The V gene's germline CDR1 is MDHEN and CDR2 SYDVKM. This CDR3 has 12 residues. The V and J ends lost 2 bases and 10 bases respectively, with 11 bases between them.

This chain joins TRBV2 and TRBJ1-2, with TRBD1 matching over 7 bases. CDR3 size: 14 residues. The trim removed 8 bases at V and 2 bases at J, leaving 8 bases unmatched. CDR1 is SNHLY and CDR2 is FYNNEI in the germline V gene. The CDR3 bases are TGTGCCAGCCGCCCTCAGGGGGTAAACTATGGCTACACCTTC. Translated, it gives CASRPQGVNYGYTF.

V and J are TRBV23-1 and TRBJ2-7, with TRBD1 as a possible D gene (5 bases). TRBV23-1 is an ORF, with its function uncertain. Trimming pared 1 base from V and 4 bases from J, leaving 20 bases between. This CDR3 has 17 residues. CDR3 amino acids: CASSQWGGGRESYEQYF. The CDR3 region has the DNA TGCGCCAGCAGTCAATGGGGCGGTGGCAGAGAGTCTTACGAGCAGTACTTC.

The chain carries TRBV5-1 and TRBJ2-7, with TRBD1 identical over 7 bases. Germline V gene sequence: CDR1 SGHRS, CDR2 YFSETQ. V dropped 6 bases and J dropped 3; count of bases not matched to a gene: 12. The CDR3 has 15 amino acids. CDR3 sequence: CASNQGAGGIYEQYF. Here the CDR3 DNA reads TGCGCCAGCAACCAAGGAGCAGGGGGAATCTACGAGCAGTACTTC.

This chain connects TRBV9 to TRBJ2-1, with 9 bases that match TRBD2. The CDR3 length is 17 residues. The V gene's germline CDR1 is SGDLS and CDR2 YYNGEE. V trimming: 0 bases; J trimming: 5 bases; junction bases outside the gene matches: 9. The CDR3 DNA reads as TGTGCCAGCAGCGTAGGGTTAGCGGGGGCTTCCAACAATGAGCAGTTCTTC. This codes for CASSVGLAGASNNEQFF.

V and J are TRBV29-1 and TRBJ1-1; D unresolved. V gave up 4 bases and J gave up 10 bases, with 16 bases separating them. Germline V lookup: CDR1 SQVTM, CDR2 ANQGSEA. The CDR3 is 12 residues long. CDR3 DNA sequence: TGCAGCGTTGTACCTATAAATCTAGGAGCTTTCTTT. Protein sequence: CSVVPINLGAFF. Looking up the rest from reference TRBV29-1 and TRBJ1-1 gives the full variable domain: SAVISQKPSRDICQRGTSLTIQCQVDSQVTMMFWYRQQPGQSLTLIATANQGSEATYESGFVIDKFPISRPNLTFSTLTVSNMSPEDSSIYLCSVVPINLGAFFGQGTRLTVV.

The rearrangement joins TRBV10-1 to TRBJ2-5; 8 bases line up with TRBD1. Trimming took 2 bases from V and 4 from J; bases not matched to a gene: 6. This CDR3 spans 15 amino acids. Germline-derived CDR1 and CDR2 are WNHNN and SYGVQD (reference sequence). The CDR3 loop reads CASSETGGKTETQYF. The DNA of the CDR3 is TGCGCCAGCAGTGAGACAGGGGGGAAAACAGAGACCCAGTACTTC.

V gene TRBV24-1 combines with J gene TRBJ1-3; D remains ambiguous. This CDR3 is 16 amino acids long. Trimming removed 5 bases from V and 0 bases from J, with 13 bases in between. Germline V gene sequence: CDR1 KGHDR, CDR2 SFDVKD. CDR3 amino acids: CATSVAGFGSGNTIYF. The CDR3 DNA reads TGTGCCACCAGTGTTGCGGGGTTCGGCTCTGGAAACACCATATATTTT.